This entry is about one T cell receptor beta chain. This entry comes from a study of T cells in Graves' hyperthyroidism and ophthalmopathy. Germline V gene sequence: CDR1 DFQATT, CDR2 SNEGSKA (reference sequence). The V end was cut by 3 bases, the J end by 5 bases, with 17 bases between. This CDR3 contains 15 residues. Amplified TCR beta CDR3 regions came from RNA transcripts. HTBI primers drove first-round RT-PCR of the TCR CDR3. One entry per CDR3 protein, called by TCRdb with MiXCR from the multiplex PCR reads. Of 500,000 to 550,000 distinct CDR3 sequences in the sample, roughly 21% were seen once. This receptor was identified in a man in his forties or fifties with Graves' ophthalmopathy. Sequencing was done on a sample of blood. The V call is TRBV20-1, the J call TRBJ2-1; perhaps TRBD2 as D (5 bases). CDR3 sequence reads: CSASSSLSRDNEQFF. CDR3 nucleotides: TGCAGTGCTAGCTCTAGCCTATCCCGGGACAATGAGCAGTTCTTC.